This is a list of T cell receptor beta chains from one sample in a study of T-cell reconstitution after alpha-beta-depleted transplantation in children. In TCRdb, the PCR reads were re-called with MiXCR into one record per CDR3 protein. The sample has 330,000 or so distinct CDR3 sequences; about 9.3% are singletons. The specimen was PBMCs from the stem cell graft donor, collected from the stem cell graft. The source of these receptors is a human donor who donated a stem cell graft to a child with acute lymphoblastic leukemia. Both conserved end residues are part of each CDR3. D genes are given only for firm matches. Size values are once, few and many counts, or a class for expanded clones, and some rows have none.

v_call	d_call	clone_size	j_call	cdr3_nt	cdr3_aa
TRBV4-3	-	few	TRBJ2-7	TGCGCCAGCAGCCAGGAACGACACTTCTACGAGCAGTACTTC	CASSQERHFYEQYF
TRBV29-1	-	-	TRBJ2-7	TGCAGCGTTGTATGGTCCCAGGGTCCCTCCTACGAGCAGTACTTC	CSVVWSQGPSYEQYF
TRBV18	-	few	TRBJ2-5	TGTGCCAGCTCACCACGTGGTTCAGAAGAGACCCAGTACTTC	CASSPRGSEETQYF
TRBV3-1	-	-	TRBJ2-7	TGTGCCAGCAGTCGACAGCGCAAATGGGGCGAGCAGTACTTC	CASSRQRKWGEQYF
TRBV29-1	-	few	TRBJ1-2	TGCAGCGTTGAAGTCACCGGGACACGTAACTATGGCTACACCTTC	CSVEVTGTRNYGYTF
TRBV2	-	few	TRBJ1-2	TGTGCCAGCAGCCCTCTTGACAGGTCCCCTAACTATGGCTACACCTTC	CASSPLDRSPNYGYTF
TRBV5-1	TRBD1	-	TRBJ2-3	TGCGCCAGCAGCCCGACAGGGGATTGGAGAGATACGCAGTATTTT	CASSPTGDWRDTQYF
TRBV5-8	-	few	TRBJ1-1	TGTGCCAGCAGCTTGGTAACCAGGGCGAACACTGAAGCTTTCTTT	CASSLVTRANTEAFF
TRBV3-1	TRBD2	few	TRBJ2-1	TGTGCCAGCAGCCAAGGAGCGGGAGGTCATGAGCAGTTCTTC	CASSQGAGGHEQFF
TRBV12-3/TRBV12-4	-	-	TRBJ2-7	TGTGCCAGCAGTCCGGCTGGGAGGGGGAGGCTCCCCTCCTACGAGCAGTACTTC	CASSPAGRGRLPSYEQYF
TRBV12-3/TRBV12-4	-	-	TRBJ2-3	TGTGCCAGCAGCCCTCTGGGGCCAGGTAGCACAGATACGCAGTATTTT	CASSPLGPGSTDTQYF
TRBV20-1	TRBD2	few	TRBJ2-6	TGCAGTGCTAGAGATAGCGGGGCTGCTGGGGCCAACGTCCTGACTTTC	CSARDSGAAGANVLTF
TRBV5-5	-	few	TRBJ1-5	TGTGCCAGCAGCTTGGAAGACGGTCGGAATCAGCCCCAGCATTTT	CASSLEDGRNQPQHF
TRBV9	-	-	TRBJ1-1	TGTGCCAGCAGCGTAGAAGGAGGGATGAACACTGAAGCTTTCTTT	CASSVEGGMNTEAFF
TRBV4-1	TRBD1	few	TRBJ2-7	TGCGCCAGCAGCCCCTCGACAGGGGCGCGCGAGCAGTACTTC	CASSPSTGAREQYF
TRBV5-1	-	few	TRBJ2-1	TGCGCCAGCGGACTTGGGGGAGGGGGCAATGAGCAGTTCTTC	CASGLGGGGNEQFF
TRBV20-1	-	few	TRBJ2-1	TGCAGTGCTAGAGATCCCGGCGGGTACAATGAGCAGTTCTTC	CSARDPGGYNEQFF
TRBV20-1	TRBD2	few	TRBJ2-1	TGCAGTGCTAGACCCAGCGGGAGGGGTGAGCAGTTCTTC	CSARPSGRGEQFF
TRBV4-2	TRBD2	-	TRBJ2-3	TGTGCCAGCAGCCAAGATTTGGCTAGCGGTGATACGCAGTATTTT	CASSQDLASGDTQYF
TRBV10-3	TRBD1	-	TRBJ2-7	TGTGCCAGCAGACGACAGGGCTTGGGCTACGAGCAGTACTTC	CASRRQGLGYEQYF
TRBV28	TRBD2	few	TRBJ2-1	TGTGCCAGCAGTGCGGGACTAGCGGGCGTATACAATGAGCAGTTCTTC	CASSAGLAGVYNEQFF
TRBV20-1	TRBD1	few	TRBJ2-7	TGCAGTGCTATTAAGGGGGACAGGGCCGGCGAGCAGTACTTC	CSAIKGDRAGEQYF
TRBV15	-	-	TRBJ1-4	TGTGCCACCAGCGTACTTAATGAAAAACTGTTTTTT	CATSVLNEKLFF